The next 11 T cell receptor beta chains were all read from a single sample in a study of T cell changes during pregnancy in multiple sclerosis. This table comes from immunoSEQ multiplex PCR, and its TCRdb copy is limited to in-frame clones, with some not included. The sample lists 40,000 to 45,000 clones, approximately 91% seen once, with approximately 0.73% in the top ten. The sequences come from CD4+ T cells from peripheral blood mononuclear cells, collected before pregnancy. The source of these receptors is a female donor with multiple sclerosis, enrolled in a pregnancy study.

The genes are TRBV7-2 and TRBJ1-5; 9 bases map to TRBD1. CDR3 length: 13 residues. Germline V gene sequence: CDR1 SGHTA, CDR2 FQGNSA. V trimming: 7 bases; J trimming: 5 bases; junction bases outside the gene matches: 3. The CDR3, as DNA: TGTGCCAGCACCTGGGACAGGGATCAGCCCCAGCATTTT. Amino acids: CASTWDRDQPQHF.

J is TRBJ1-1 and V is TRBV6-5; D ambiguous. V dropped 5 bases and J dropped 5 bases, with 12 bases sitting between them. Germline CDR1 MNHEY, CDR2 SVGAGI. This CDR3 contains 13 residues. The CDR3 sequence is CASSRHGETEAFF. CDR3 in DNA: TGTGCCAGCAGTCGACATGGGGAGACTGAAGCTTTCTTT.

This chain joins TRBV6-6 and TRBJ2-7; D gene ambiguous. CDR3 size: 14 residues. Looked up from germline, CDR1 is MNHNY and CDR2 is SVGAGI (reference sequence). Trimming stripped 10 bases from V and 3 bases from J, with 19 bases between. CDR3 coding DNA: TGTGCCACCACCGTCCGGGTAACTTACTACGAGCAGTACTTC. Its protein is CATTVRVTYYEQYF.

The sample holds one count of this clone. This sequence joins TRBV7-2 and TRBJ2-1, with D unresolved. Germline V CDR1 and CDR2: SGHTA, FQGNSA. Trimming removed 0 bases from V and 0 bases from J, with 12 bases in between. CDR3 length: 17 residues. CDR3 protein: CASSLALTTSSYNEQFF. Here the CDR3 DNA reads TGTGCCAGCAGCTTAGCCCTTACTACGAGCTCCTACAATGAGCAGTTCTTC.

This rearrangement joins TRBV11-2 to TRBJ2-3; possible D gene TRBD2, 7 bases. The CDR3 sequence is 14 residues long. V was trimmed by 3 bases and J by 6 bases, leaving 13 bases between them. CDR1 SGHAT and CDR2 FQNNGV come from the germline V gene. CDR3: CASSFRGGQDTQYF. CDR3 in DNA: TGTGCCAGCAGCTTTAGGGGGGGCCAGGATACGCAGTATTTT.

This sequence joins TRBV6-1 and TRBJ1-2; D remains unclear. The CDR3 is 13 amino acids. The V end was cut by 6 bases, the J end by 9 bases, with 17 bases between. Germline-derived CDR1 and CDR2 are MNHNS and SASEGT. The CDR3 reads CASSLEQSIRYTF. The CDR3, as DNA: TGTGCCAGCAGCCTCGAACAGAGTATACGCTACACCTTC.

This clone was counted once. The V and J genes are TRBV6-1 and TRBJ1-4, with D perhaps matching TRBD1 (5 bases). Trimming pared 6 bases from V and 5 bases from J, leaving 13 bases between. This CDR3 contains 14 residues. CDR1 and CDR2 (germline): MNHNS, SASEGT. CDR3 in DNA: TGTGCCAGCAGGGAGGGGAGCCACAATGAAAAACTGTTTTTT. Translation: CASREGSHNEKLFF.

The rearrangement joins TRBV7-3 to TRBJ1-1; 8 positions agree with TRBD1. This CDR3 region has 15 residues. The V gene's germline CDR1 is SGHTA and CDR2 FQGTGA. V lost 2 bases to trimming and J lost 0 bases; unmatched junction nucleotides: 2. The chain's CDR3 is CASSLDRGMNTEAFF. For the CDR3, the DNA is TGTGCCAGCAGCTTAGACAGGGGTATGAACACTGAAGCTTTCTTT.

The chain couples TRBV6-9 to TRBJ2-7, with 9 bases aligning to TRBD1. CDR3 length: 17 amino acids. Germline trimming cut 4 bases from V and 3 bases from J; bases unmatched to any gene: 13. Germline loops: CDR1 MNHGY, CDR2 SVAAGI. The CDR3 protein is CASSFTGGERKNYEQYF. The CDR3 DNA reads TGTGCCAGCAGTTTCACAGGGGGCGAAAGGAAAAACTACGAGCAGTACTTC.

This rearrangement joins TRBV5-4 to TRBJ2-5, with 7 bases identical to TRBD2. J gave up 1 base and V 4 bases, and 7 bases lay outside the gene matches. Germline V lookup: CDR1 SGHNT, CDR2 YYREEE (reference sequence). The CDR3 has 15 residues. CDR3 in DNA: TGTGCCAGCAGCGCCGGGGGGACGGCCCAAGAGACCCAGTACTTC. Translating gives CASSAGGTAQETQYF.

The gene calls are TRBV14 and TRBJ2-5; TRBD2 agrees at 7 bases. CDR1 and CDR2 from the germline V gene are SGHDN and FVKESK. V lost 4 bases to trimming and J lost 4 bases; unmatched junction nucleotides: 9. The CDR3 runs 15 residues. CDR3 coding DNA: TGTGCCAGCAGCCTTCTCGGGGGAGGGATAGAGACCCAGTACTTC. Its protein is CASSLLGGGIETQYF.